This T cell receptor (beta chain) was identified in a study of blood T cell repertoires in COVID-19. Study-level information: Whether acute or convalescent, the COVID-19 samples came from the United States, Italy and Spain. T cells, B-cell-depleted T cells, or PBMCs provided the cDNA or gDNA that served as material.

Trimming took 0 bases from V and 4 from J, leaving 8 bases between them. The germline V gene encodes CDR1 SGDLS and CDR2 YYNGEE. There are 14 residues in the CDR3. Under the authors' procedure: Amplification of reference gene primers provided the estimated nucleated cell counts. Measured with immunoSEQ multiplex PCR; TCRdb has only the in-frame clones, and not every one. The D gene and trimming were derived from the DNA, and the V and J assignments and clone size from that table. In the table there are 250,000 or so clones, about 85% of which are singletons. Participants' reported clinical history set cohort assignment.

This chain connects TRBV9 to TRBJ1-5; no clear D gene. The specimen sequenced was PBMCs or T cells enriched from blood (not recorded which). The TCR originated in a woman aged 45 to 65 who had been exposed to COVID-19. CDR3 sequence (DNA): TGTGCCAGCAGCGTAGGGGCCCTTAATCAGCCCCAGCATTTT. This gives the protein CASSVGALNQPQHF.